This T cell receptor (beta chain) is drawn from a study of shared clonotypes between healthy human individuals (TCRdb year 2020). The study in broad terms: The cohort comprised a couple of women and a few men aged 18 to 49 years. For each donor, three plates each were used for CD4 naive and CD4 memory, two plates were used for CD8 naive, and one plate was used for CD8 memory. To estimate repertoire size and how much clonotypes are shared between individuals, the study performed deep sequencing of blood TCR repertoires from roughly five healthy adults. To increase sequencing depth and limit assay-specific biases, different laboratories used diverse techniques to prepare libraries and sequence TCR repertoires. Between about 0.9 and 8.9 billion PBMCs per donor were obtained by leukapheresis. Broader findings and caveats from the paper: Sampling was restricted to blood, and TCR repertoires in tissue are likely to differ from TCR repertoires in blood. Compared with non-shared clonotypes, clonotypes shared by all four sorted-subset donors had higher generation probabilities. Naive subsets generally had larger estimated clonotype richness than memory subsets. Incomplete sequencing was indicated by rarefaction of sorted-subset datasets, despite the large sequencing depth. The small number of donors limited the genetic and exposure-history diversity represented. Sharing across several donors was observed for about 5% of naive CD4, 3% to 3.5% of naive CD8, over 2% of memory CD4, and around 0.4% of memory CD8 clonotypes. Pairwise subsampling indicated that sequencing depth was expected to affect the degree of clonotype sharing among donors.

The donors were healthy, HIV-negative adults with no recently reported acute infections or vaccinations. Every donor was a Caucasian adult residing in Nashville, Tennessee, USA. CD4+ T cells were enriched by magnetic negative selection, after which naive cells were positively selected on CD45RA and the negative fraction was taken as the memory subset. After blood collection by leukapheresis, PBMCs were isolated using Ficoll-Histopaque density gradient centrifugation and then cryopreserved in the vapor phase of liquid nitrogen. Purity and quantity of every magnetically sorted T cell population were checked by analytical flow cytometry. Each sorted fraction had its genomic DNA isolated and then quantified by UV absorbance on a Nanodrop 2000c. Trimming leaves V shorter by 4 bases and J shorter by 4 bases, with the junction holding 9 bases beyond the gene matches. The CDR3 numbers 15 residues from cysteine through phenylalanine. Only the CDR3 DNA stays, 45 bases, in frame from base 1. CDR1 and CDR2 are drawn from the germline V gene: MNHNS, SASEGT.

TCR CDR3 regions were amplified from genomic DNA by multiplex PCR using the deep immunoSEQ assay. Genomic DNA extracted from each cell subset was distributed evenly over all wells of several immunoSEQ 96-well plates, and each plate served as one replicate. For sorted subsets, each replicate PCR was loaded with approximately 0.2 ug genomic DNA, equivalent to about 30,000 T cell genomes. Purified libraries were measured with a Qubit 3.0 fluorometer, size-checked on a Bioanalyzer 2100, and measured again with the KAPA Library Quantification kit. Each immunoSEQ 96-well plate was sequenced on its own single-read 150-cycle Illumina NextSeq 550 flow cell. The paper's data handling went like this. The immunoSEQ output contained only junctional sequences without quality scores, so filtering could not match that applied to full-length reads. To assign V/J genes and CDR3, sequences were annotated using PyIR, a Python wrapper for IgBLAST v1.9, with IMGT germline references. Any read was removed if the V/J assignment was weak (E-value above 1e-6), the CDR3 was missing, or the read contained stop codons, out-of-frame junctions, or ambiguous translated residues. A V3J clonotype was defined by an identical inferred V gene, J gene, and CDR3 amino acid sequence. Percentage overlap between repertoires was computed as shared unique clonotypes divided by the size of the smaller repertoire. Repertoire richness was assessed with RTK rarefaction, the Chao1 estimator, and Recon v2.1 estimates of unobserved clonotypes. Generation probabilities were computed with OLGA for all TCRbeta clonotypes obtained by the gDNA method from a handful of donors. TCRdb took this table from immuneACCESS and kept in-frame rearrangements with V and J called. Such tables lack part of the clones; where checked against another copy, unresolved V genes explain under half of the gap, and the rest is unexplained. V and J calls and clone size come straight from that table; D and trimming were deduced from the DNA. This sample gives about 2.4 million clones in total; approximately 94% of them show up just once. The ten largest clones capture around 0.15% of the sample.

On this clone itself: The antigen it recognizes is unknown. Base-call qualities are not available, and no considerably larger clone is one nucleotide away.

This clonotype originated in a man aged 18 to 29 in good health. This receptor chain uses TRBV6-1 and TRBJ1-1, and TRBD1 aligns with 7 junction nucleotides. Sequences were obtained from naive CD4+ T cells sorted from blood. The sample's cell subset or site label, decoded: CD45RA+ positively selected. The DNA sequence is as follows: TGTGCCAGCAGTGCCGAGACAGGGTACGGCACTGAAGCTTTCTTT. Translated, it gives CASSAETGYGTEAFF.